A single sample gave rise to the 3 T cell receptor beta chains below, sequenced in a study of CD8+ T cells in alopecia areata. RNA, once extracted, was reverse transcribed into cDNA for use as the sequencing template. Generated by immunoSEQ multiplex PCR, the TCRdb table keeps only in-frame clones and is missing some. The sample has about 150,000 clones, over 70% seen once. The input for sequencing was CD8+ T cells sorted from blood, taken at week 0. The receptors derive from a human donor with alopecia areata.

This chain joins TRBV2 and TRBJ2-2; TRBD1 aligns across 11 bases. The CDR3 sequence is 15 residues long. V dropped 6 bases and J dropped 13; count of bases not matched to a gene: 13. Germline loops: CDR1 SNHLY, CDR2 FYNNEI. Here the CDR3 reads CASRSGTGGLWALFF. As DNA, the CDR3 is TGTGCCAGCAGATCTGGGACAGGGGGGTTATGGGCGCTGTTTTTT.

The genes are TRBV6-5 and TRBJ1-1; D may be TRBD1 (6 bases). The CDR3 runs 14 residues. CDR1 is MNHEY, CDR2 SVGAGI, per germline. V shed 7 bases and J shed 4 bases, with 16 bases lying between them. In DNA, the CDR3 is TGTGCCAGCAAATTGACAGGTTCGGGCACTGAAGCTTTCTTT. Translation: CASKLTGSGTEAFF.

The chain employs TRBV6-5 and TRBJ2-7; TRBD1 matches 7 bases. This CDR3 region has 13 residues. From germline, CDR1 is MNHEY and CDR2 SVGAGI. With 5 bases clipped from V and 4 bases from J, the junction kept 5 bases outside the gene matches. CDR3 in DNA: TGTGCCAGCAGTCCGGGACAGACTTACGAGCAGTACTTC. Its protein product is CASSPGQTYEQYF.